This is a list of T cell receptor beta chains from one sample in a study of cytomegalovirus exposure and HLA in healthy donors. TCRdb's table, derived via immunoSEQ multiplex PCR, lists solely in-frame clones and lacks some. Here the sample spans about 78,000 clones, 63% being singletons. Specimen: PBMCs. These receptor sequences come from a man aged 25-40 years in good health and CMV-seropositive. Each CDR3 is given with its conserved first and last residue. Each record gives: CDR3 DNA, CDR3 protein, V gene, J gene, D gene, clone size. D genes are given only for firm matches. Clone size is shown for a subset of rows, as once, few, many or a class of expanded clone.

cdr3_nt: TGTGCCAGCAGCAGTCCAGGACAGGGGGCGCGCGGCTACACCTTC
cdr3_aa: CASSSPGQGARGYTF
v_call: TRBV13
j_call: TRBJ1-2
d_call: TRBD1
clone_size: NA

cdr3_nt: TGTGCCAGCAGTGGAGGGACTAGCGGGAGGGGAAGCACAGATACGCAGTATTTT
cdr3_aa: CASSGGTSGRGSTDTQYF
v_call: TRBV6-1
j_call: TRBJ2-3
d_call: TRBD2
clone_size: few

cdr3_nt: TGTGCCAGCAGCTTCCTAGACAGCTGGAACACTGAAGCTTTCTTT
cdr3_aa: CASSFLDSWNTEAFF
v_call: TRBV7-9
j_call: TRBJ1-1
d_call: NA
clone_size: NA

cdr3_nt: TGTGCCAGCAGCGCCCAATCCCCGGGACAGGGGTTTTTGTATGGCTACACCTTC
cdr3_aa: CASSAQSPGQGFLYGYTF
v_call: TRBV13
j_call: TRBJ1-2
d_call: TRBD1
clone_size: NA

cdr3_nt: TGTGCCAGCTCACCAAGCAAGGAGACCCAGTACTTC
cdr3_aa: CASSPSKETQYF
v_call: TRBV18
j_call: TRBJ2-5
d_call: NA
clone_size: NA

cdr3_nt: TGTGCTAGTGGTTTAGCTCCAGGGGGGCTAGCCAAAAACATTCAGTACTTC
cdr3_aa: CASGLAPGGLAKNIQYF
v_call: TRBV12-5
j_call: TRBJ2-4
d_call: NA
clone_size: NA

cdr3_nt: TGTGCCAGCAAACCGGGACAGGGGGCGAGAGGGGCCAACGTCCTGACTTTC
cdr3_aa: CASKPGQGARGANVLTF
v_call: TRBV28
j_call: TRBJ2-6
d_call: TRBD1
clone_size: NA

cdr3_nt: TGTGCCAGCAGTCAAATTGCAGGGTCTGGGCAGTACTTC
cdr3_aa: CASSQIAGSGQYF
v_call: TRBV27
j_call: TRBJ2-7
d_call: NA
clone_size: NA

cdr3_nt: TGTGCCAGCAGTCCCGGACAGGGGAGAACTGAAGCTTTCTTT
cdr3_aa: CASSPGQGRTEAFF
v_call: TRBV6-6
j_call: TRBJ1-1
d_call: TRBD1
clone_size: NA

cdr3_nt: TGTGCCAGTAAGCCGGCGGGAAACTATGGCTACACCTTC
cdr3_aa: CASKPAGNYGYTF
v_call: TRBV19
j_call: TRBJ1-2
d_call: NA
clone_size: NA

cdr3_nt: TGTGCCAGCAGCAACAACAGGGGTTGGCTTTCTGAAGCTTTCTTT
cdr3_aa: CASSNNRGWLSEAFF
v_call: TRBV5-4
j_call: TRBJ1-1
d_call: TRBD1
clone_size: once

cdr3_nt: TGTGCCAGCAGTCGTAACCGGGACATCGGGGGCTACACCTTC
cdr3_aa: CASSRNRDIGGYTF
v_call: TRBV7-2
j_call: TRBJ1-2
d_call: NA
clone_size: NA

cdr3_nt: TGTGCCAGCTCACCCGGACAGGGAGAGACCCAGTACTTC
cdr3_aa: CASSPGQGETQYF
v_call: TRBV18
j_call: TRBJ2-5
d_call: TRBD1
clone_size: few

cdr3_nt: TGTGCCAGCAGAGAAACTACCAGTTCAAATGAGCAGTTCTTC
cdr3_aa: CASRETTSSNEQFF
v_call: TRBV2
j_call: TRBJ2-1
d_call: NA
clone_size: NA

cdr3_nt: TGTGCCAGCAGTGGACAGGGGGCATGGGTGAACGAGCAGTACTTC
cdr3_aa: CASSGQGAWVNEQYF
v_call: TRBV27
j_call: TRBJ2-7
d_call: TRBD1
clone_size: few

cdr3_nt: TGTGCCAGCAGTCGGGCAGCGGGGTACAATGAGCAGTTCTTC
cdr3_aa: CASSRAAGYNEQFF
v_call: TRBV28
j_call: TRBJ2-1
d_call: TRBD2
clone_size: NA

cdr3_nt: TGTGCCAGCAGCCGGGGGGAAAGGAGCTCCTACGAGCAGTACTTC
cdr3_aa: CASSRGERSSYEQYF
v_call: TRBV7-9
j_call: TRBJ2-7
d_call: TRBD2
clone_size: NA

cdr3_nt: TGTGCCACCAGCAGAGATGGGACTAGCTACGAGCAGTACTTC
cdr3_aa: CATSRDGTSYEQYF
v_call: TRBV15
j_call: TRBJ2-7
d_call: TRBD2
clone_size: NA

cdr3_nt: TGCGCCAGCAGTACCGGGACAGTGGGACTAGCGGGAGGGCACACCGGGGAGCTGTTTTTT
cdr3_aa: CASSTGTVGLAGGHTGELFF
v_call: TRBV5-1
j_call: TRBJ2-2
d_call: TRBD2
clone_size: NA

cdr3_nt: TGTGCCAGCAGTGTGGAGGGGTCAGGGAATTCACCCCTCCACTTT
cdr3_aa: CASSVEGSGNSPLHF
v_call: TRBV6-1
j_call: TRBJ1-6
d_call: NA
clone_size: few

cdr3_nt: TGCGCCAGCAGCTCCGGACAGGGGGCTTGGTACGAGCAGTACTTC
cdr3_aa: CASSSGQGAWYEQYF
v_call: TRBV5-1
j_call: TRBJ2-7
d_call: TRBD1
clone_size: few

cdr3_nt: TGTGCCACCAGCCCACGACAGGGGGAGGCAGGGTTAGCTTTCTTT
cdr3_aa: CATSPRQGEAGLAFF
v_call: TRBV15
j_call: TRBJ1-1
d_call: TRBD1
clone_size: NA

cdr3_nt: TGCGCCAGCAGCAGCATGGGGACTCAAGAGACCCAGTACTTC
cdr3_aa: CASSSMGTQETQYF
v_call: TRBV5-1
j_call: TRBJ2-5
d_call: NA
clone_size: few

cdr3_nt: TGTGCCAGCCTATTGAGTGGGCAAAACACCGGGGAGCTGTTTTTT
cdr3_aa: CASLLSGQNTGELFF
v_call: TRBV28
j_call: TRBJ2-2
d_call: NA
clone_size: few

cdr3_nt: TGTGCCTGGAGTGGATCACCTAAGATATATTTT
cdr3_aa: CAWSGSPKIYF
v_call: TRBV30
j_call: TRBJ1-3
d_call: NA
clone_size: few

cdr3_nt: TGTGCCAGCAGTGAACCGGGCGTCGGGGAACACTATGGCTACACCTTC
cdr3_aa: CASSEPGVGEHYGYTF
v_call: TRBV25-1
j_call: TRBJ1-2
d_call: NA
clone_size: NA

cdr3_nt: TGTGCCAGCAGTTTAGAGCGGGTATCCACTGAAGCTTTCTTT
cdr3_aa: CASSLERVSTEAFF
v_call: TRBV7-3
j_call: TRBJ1-1
d_call: NA
clone_size: NA

cdr3_nt: TGTGCCAGCAGCTTGGCCCACGGTGGTCAGCCCCAGCATTTT
cdr3_aa: CASSLAHGGQPQHF
v_call: TRBV5-6
j_call: TRBJ1-5
d_call: NA
clone_size: NA

cdr3_nt: TGTGCCAGCAGTTTATGGGGAGAAAAAGCTTTCTTT
cdr3_aa: CASSLWGEKAFF
v_call: TRBV28
j_call: TRBJ1-1
d_call: NA
clone_size: NA

cdr3_nt: TGCGCCAGCAGTTGTGACAGGGAACAAGAGACCCAGTACTTC
cdr3_aa: CASSCDREQETQYF
v_call: TRBV10-1
j_call: TRBJ2-5
d_call: TRBD1
clone_size: NA

cdr3_nt: TGTGCCAGCAGTTCAGCGGGAGGAAACGAGCAGTTCTTC
cdr3_aa: CASSSAGGNEQFF
v_call: TRBV27
j_call: TRBJ2-1
d_call: TRBD2
clone_size: NA

cdr3_nt: TGTGCCAGCTCCCTCACCGGGGAGCTGTTTTTT
cdr3_aa: CASSLTGELFF
v_call: TRBV18
j_call: TRBJ2-2
d_call: NA
clone_size: NA

cdr3_nt: TGTGCCAGCACCAAAACAGGGGGGCCCTACGAGCAGTACTTC
cdr3_aa: CASTKTGGPYEQYF
v_call: TRBV11-2
j_call: TRBJ2-7
d_call: TRBD1
clone_size: NA

cdr3_nt: TGTGCCAGCAGGGTTAGCGGGAATACCGGGGAGCTGTTTTTT
cdr3_aa: CASRVSGNTGELFF
v_call: TRBV27
j_call: TRBJ2-2
d_call: TRBD2
clone_size: NA

cdr3_nt: TGTGCCAGCCGGACTAGCGGGGGTACCTACAATGAGCAGTTCTTC
cdr3_aa: CASRTSGGTYNEQFF
v_call: TRBV18
j_call: TRBJ2-1
d_call: TRBD2
clone_size: NA

cdr3_nt: TGTGCCAGCAGCTCGATACTAGGGCGTACCTACAATGAGCAGTTCTTC
cdr3_aa: CASSSILGRTYNEQFF
v_call: TRBV11-2
j_call: TRBJ2-1
d_call: NA
clone_size: NA

cdr3_nt: TGCGCCAGCAGCCAAGACGGTAGCGGGACGTGGGATACGCAGTATTTT
cdr3_aa: CASSQDGSGTWDTQYF
v_call: TRBV4-1
j_call: TRBJ2-3
d_call: TRBD2
clone_size: NA

cdr3_nt: TGTGCCAGTAGGAACGGACAGGCGGCTGAAGCTTTCTTT
cdr3_aa: CASRNGQAAEAFF
v_call: TRBV19
j_call: TRBJ1-1
d_call: TRBD1
clone_size: NA

cdr3_nt: TGTGCCAGCAGCCAAGATGAGACTAGCGGGAGTAAGGAGCAGTACTTC
cdr3_aa: CASSQDETSGSKEQYF
v_call: TRBV4-2
j_call: TRBJ2-7
d_call: TRBD2
clone_size: once

cdr3_nt: TGTGCCAGCAGCTCCGACAGAAATGGCTACACCTTC
cdr3_aa: CASSSDRNGYTF
v_call: TRBV6-6
j_call: TRBJ1-2
d_call: NA
clone_size: NA

cdr3_nt: TGTGCCAGCAGCCACCCCGGGGGAGGGGACTATGGCTACACCTTC
cdr3_aa: CASSHPGGGDYGYTF
v_call: TRBV28
j_call: TRBJ1-2
d_call: NA
clone_size: NA

cdr3_nt: TGTGCCAGCAGGACTAGCGGTCTGGGGCGGGGGACCCAGTACTTC
cdr3_aa: CASRTSGLGRGTQYF
v_call: TRBV7-2
j_call: TRBJ2-5
d_call: TRBD2
clone_size: NA

cdr3_nt: TGCAGCGTTGAGGTCAGGAACTATGGCTACACCTTC
cdr3_aa: CSVEVRNYGYTF
v_call: TRBV29-1
j_call: TRBJ1-2
d_call: NA
clone_size: NA

cdr3_nt: TGCGCCAGCAGCCAAGGACAGGGCGTCCTCGACGAGCAGTACTTC
cdr3_aa: CASSQGQGVLDEQYF
v_call: TRBV4-1
j_call: TRBJ2-7
d_call: TRBD1
clone_size: NA